This T cell receptor beta chain was recorded in a study of blood T cell repertoires in COVID-19. Study overall: Specimens from acute and convalescent COVID-19 originated in the United States, Italy and Spain.

In the authors' methods: Scientists estimated how many nucleated cells there were by amplifying reference gene primers. Sequenced by immunoSEQ multiplex PCR; TCRdb stores in-frame clones only, minus some. The DNA gave D and trimming, while V, J and clone size come from that table. Among some 50,000 clones, 68% were seen once, and the ten largest hold about 8.1%. The sample was peripheral blood. The TCR sequence derives from a woman aged 70 to 79 with acute or convalescent COVID-19.

The CDR3 DNA is TGTGCCAGCAGCTTATCAGGGTTATCACCCCTCCACTTT. The encoded protein is CASSLSGLSPLHF. The chain joins TRBV11-2 to TRBJ1-6; possibly TRBD1 for D (5 bases). This CDR3 region has 13 residues. Germline lookup yields CDR1 SGHAT and CDR2 FQNNGV. V was clipped by 2 bases and J by 10 bases, with 9 bases between them.